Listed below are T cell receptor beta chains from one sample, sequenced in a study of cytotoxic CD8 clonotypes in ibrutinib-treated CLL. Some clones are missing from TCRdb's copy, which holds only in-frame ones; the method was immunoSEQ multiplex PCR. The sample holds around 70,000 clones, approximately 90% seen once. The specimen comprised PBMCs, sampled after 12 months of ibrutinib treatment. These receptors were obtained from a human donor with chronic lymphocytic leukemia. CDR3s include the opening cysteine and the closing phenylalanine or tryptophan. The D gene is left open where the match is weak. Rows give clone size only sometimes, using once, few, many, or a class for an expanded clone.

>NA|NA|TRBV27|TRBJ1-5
TGTGCCAGCAGCCAGACTATGACCCCATTTAGACCCCATCAGCCCCAGCATTTT
CASSQTMTPFRPHQPQHF
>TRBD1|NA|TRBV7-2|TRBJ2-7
TGTGCCAGCAGCCCCGACAGGGGGCGGTTTTCCGAGCAGTACTTC
CASSPDRGRFSEQYF
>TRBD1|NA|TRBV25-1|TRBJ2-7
TGTGCCAGCAGCGCCGGGACAGGGTTGCCGGAGCAGTACTTC
CASSAGTGLPEQYF
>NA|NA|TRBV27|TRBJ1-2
TGTGCCAGCAGCCGTCAGGGCCGGGGCTATGGCTACACCTTC
CASSRQGRGYGYTF
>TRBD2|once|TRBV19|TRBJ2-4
TGTGCCAGTAGTGTCACAGCGGGAGTGAACATTCAGTACTTC
CASSVTAGVNIQYF
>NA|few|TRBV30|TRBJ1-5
TGTGCCTGGAGTGGATATAGCAATCAGCCCCAGCATTTT
CAWSGYSNQPQHF
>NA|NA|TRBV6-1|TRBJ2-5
TGTGCCTCCGAGCCCCCGCAGGATTTCCAAGAGACCCAGTACTTC
CASEPPQDFQETQYF
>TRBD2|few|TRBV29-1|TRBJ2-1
TGCAGCGTTGCGGCCACTAGCGTGACTTACAATGAGCAGTTCTTC
CSVAATSVTYNEQFF
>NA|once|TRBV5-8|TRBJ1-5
TGTGCCAGCAGCTTCGGGTTGGGAGGTCAGCCCCAGCATTTT
CASSFGLGGQPQHF
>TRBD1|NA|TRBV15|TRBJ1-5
TGTGCCACCAGCTTTAGACAGGGCTTAGCTATGGGCAATCAGCCCCAGCATTTT
CATSFRQGLAMGNQPQHF
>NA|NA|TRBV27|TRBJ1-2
TGTGCCAGCAGTCCCGCCCGATATCTTAACTATGGCTACACCTTC
CASSPARYLNYGYTF
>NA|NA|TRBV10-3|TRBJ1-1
TGTGCCATCAGTGAAAAGGGGATGAACACTGAAGCTTTCTTT
CAISEKGMNTEAFF
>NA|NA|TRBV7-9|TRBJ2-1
TGTGCCAGCAGCTTAATGAATGAGCAGTTCTTC
CASSLMNEQFF
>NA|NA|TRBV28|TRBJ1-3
TGTGCCAGCAGTTTGCACGTCCGGGGCTTAGCTGGAAACACCATATATTTT
CASSLHVRGLAGNTIYF
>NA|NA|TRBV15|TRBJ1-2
TGTGCCACCAGCACCCTAAGACAGTCGCAAACCTATGGCTACACCTTC
CATSTLRQSQTYGYTF
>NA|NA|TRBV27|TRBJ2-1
TGTGCCAGCAGTTTATTCAATGAGCAGTTCTTC
CASSLFNEQFF
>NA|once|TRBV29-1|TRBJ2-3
TGCAGCGTTGAATCAGGGATTCCCCTAGATACGCAGTATTTT
CSVESGIPLDTQYF
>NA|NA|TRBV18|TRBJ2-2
TGTGCCAGCTCACCACCGGGTCAGGGTGTGATCGGGGAGCTGTTTTTT
CASSPPGQGVIGELFF
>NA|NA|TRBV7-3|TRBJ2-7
TGTGCCAGCAGCGTGACAGGAAACCACTACGAGCAGTACTTC
CASSVTGNHYEQYF
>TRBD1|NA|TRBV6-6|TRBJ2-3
TGTGCCAGCGCAGGGGGCAGCGCAGATACGCAGTATTTT
CASAGGSADTQYF
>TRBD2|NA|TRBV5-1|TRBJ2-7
TGCGCCAGCAGCTTGGATGAGCGGGAGAGCGTCTACGAGCAGTACTTC
CASSLDERESVYEQYF
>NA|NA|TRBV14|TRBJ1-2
TGTGCCAGCAGCCAAGAACTCGGGGGGCTGGTCTATGGCTACACCTTC
CASSQELGGLVYGYTF
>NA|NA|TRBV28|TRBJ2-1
TGTGCCAGCACCTCCGGGATCTTCTCCTACAATGAGCAGTTCTTC
CASTSGIFSYNEQFF
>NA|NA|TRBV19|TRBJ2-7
TGTGCCAGTAGTATGAGTAGGGAGTGGGCCTACGAGCAGTACTTC
CASSMSREWAYEQYF
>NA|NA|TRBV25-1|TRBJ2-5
TGTGCCAGCAGCGCCCCTGCGGGGGCTGGCGAGACCCAGTACTTC
CASSAPAGAGETQYF
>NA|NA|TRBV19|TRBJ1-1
TGTGCCAGTAGTGACGGGATGAACACTGAAGCTTTCTTT
CASSDGMNTEAFF
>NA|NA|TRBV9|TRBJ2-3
TGTGCCAGCAGTGGAGACACAGATACGCAGTATTTT
CASSGDTDTQYF
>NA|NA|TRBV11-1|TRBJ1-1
TGTGCCAGCAGCTTAGCAATGAACACTGAAGCTTTCTTT
CASSLAMNTEAFF
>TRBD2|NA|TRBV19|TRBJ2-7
TGTGCCAGTAGTATTGGGATCTGGTTTTTAAGTGCGGGGGGCTACGAGCAGTACTTC
CASSIGIWFLSAGGYEQYF
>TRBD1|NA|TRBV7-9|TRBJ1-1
TGTGCCAGCAGCCAGCAGGGACAGGGGGCTGAAGCTTTCTTT
CASSQQGQGAEAFF
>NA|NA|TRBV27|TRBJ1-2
TGTGCCAGCAGTTTGGCGCGCAGACTTAACTATGGCTACACCTTC
CASSLARRLNYGYTF
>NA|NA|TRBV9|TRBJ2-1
TGTGCCAGCAGCGTAGTCGAGCGGGCCCTCTACAATGAGCAGTTCTTC
CASSVVERALYNEQFF
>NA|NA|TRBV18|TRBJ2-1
TGTGCCAGCTCACTTGCCGGGACGGTCAATGAGCAGTTCTTC
CASSLAGTVNEQFF
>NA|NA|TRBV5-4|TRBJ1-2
TGTGCCAGCAGCTTCGCCGTGTCAGGGTATGGCTACACCTTC
CASSFAVSGYGYTF
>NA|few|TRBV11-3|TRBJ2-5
TGTGCCAGCAGCTTAGGTACGCGGGCCCCACAAGAGACCCAGTACTTC
CASSLGTRAPQETQYF
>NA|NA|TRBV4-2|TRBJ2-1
TGTGCCAGCAGCGCACTAGCAGATTACAATGAGCAGTTCTTC
CASSALADYNEQFF
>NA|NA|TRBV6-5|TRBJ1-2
TGTGCCAGCAGTTACTCGATCTGGACTAACTATGGCTACACCTTC
CASSYSIWTNYGYTF
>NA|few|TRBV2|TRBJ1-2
TGTGCCATCGACTCAGGGTCTAACTATGGCTACACCTTC
CAIDSGSNYGYTF
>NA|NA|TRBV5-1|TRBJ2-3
TGCGCCAGCAGCTTGGCCTCCACAGTACCAGATACGCAGTATTTT
CASSLASTVPDTQYF
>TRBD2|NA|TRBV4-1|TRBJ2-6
TGCGCCAGCAGAGATACTAGCGGGAGGTCCCTTGGGGCCAACGTCCTGACTTTC
CASRDTSGRSLGANVLTF
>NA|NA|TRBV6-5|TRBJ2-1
TGTGCCAGCAGTTACCTAGGGAATGAGCAGTTCTTC
CASSYLGNEQFF